Included here is one TCR beta chain sequence, with context. Its antigen is unknown. These data are taken from a study of beta chain features in type 1 diabetes. Study-level results: More deletions and fewer insertions at VDJ junctions were found in patients with type 1 diabetes. When Type 1 diabetes patients were examined, their TCRB CDR3s proved moderately but significantly shorter in all four CD4+ subsets.

Purity exceeding 98% was reached by all sorted populations. The germline V gene has CDR1 SGHDN and CDR2 FVKESK. Trimming stripped 1 base from V and 9 bases from J, with 6 bases between. The CDR3 sequence is 11 residues long. Every isolated RNA sample was fully reverse transcribed, so sequencing captured expressed TCRB transcripts. Regulatory, naive and central memory T cell samples averaged about 3.57 million reads. TCRdb keeps only in-frame clones here, not all; method: immunoSEQ multiplex PCR. This table holds over 600,000 clones, 9.5% to 15% found once. The TCR originated in a young man with type 1 diabetes. The chain uses TRBV14 and TRBJ1-2, with no clear D. Sequenced material: naive CD4+ T cells from blood. Here the CDR3 DNA reads TGTGCCAGCAGCCAAGTGAACAGCTACACCTTC. Translating it yields CASSQVNSYTF.